This T cell receptor (beta chain) is drawn from a study of Ad26.COV2.S vaccination and SARS-CoV-2 variants. The overall study: Dosing was one shot or two shots 56 days apart. Study-wide points: Participants given vaccine showed non-spike TCR breadth similar to that of placebo recipients.

This CDR3 has 16 residues. Germline CDR1 and CDR2: LGHDT and YNNKEL (reference sequence). V was pared by 2 bases and J by 5 bases, with 9 bases of the junction left unmatched. The protocol was immunoSEQ multiplex PCR, while the TCRdb copy is restricted to in-frame clones and leaves out a portion. Of about 350,000 clones listed, roughly 85% are singletons. Noted treatment: 19 received Ad26.COV2.S at low or high dose, single or two shots; about 5 received placebo; per-sample allocation not given. Samples came from day 63 after the first vaccine or placebo injection. About this clone: Its antigen remains unidentified.

The chain links TRBV3-1 (or the pseudogene TRBV3-2) to TRBJ2-5; 9 bases fit TRBD2. This clonotype originated in a person aged 18 to 65 who received the Ad26.COV2.S COVID-19 vaccine or a placebo. The sequencing here drew on peripheral blood, taken in a trial of Ad26.COV2.S vaccine versus placebo. The CDR3 coding sequence is TGTGCCAGCAGCCAAAGGCGAGCGGGGGGTGGGGAGACCCAGTACTTC. Amino acid sequence: CASSQRRAGGGETQYF.